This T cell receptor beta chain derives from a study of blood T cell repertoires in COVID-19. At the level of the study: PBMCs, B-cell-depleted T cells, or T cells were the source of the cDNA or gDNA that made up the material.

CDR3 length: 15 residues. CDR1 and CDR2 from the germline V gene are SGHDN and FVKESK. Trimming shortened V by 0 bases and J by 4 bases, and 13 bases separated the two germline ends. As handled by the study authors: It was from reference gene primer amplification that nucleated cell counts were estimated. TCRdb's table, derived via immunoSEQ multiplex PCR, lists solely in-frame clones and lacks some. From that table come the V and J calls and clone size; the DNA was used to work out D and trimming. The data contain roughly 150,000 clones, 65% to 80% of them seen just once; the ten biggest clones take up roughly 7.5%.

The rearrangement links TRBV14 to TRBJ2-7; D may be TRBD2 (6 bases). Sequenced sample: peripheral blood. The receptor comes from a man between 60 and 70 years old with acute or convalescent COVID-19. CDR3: CASSQDRGSVYEQYF. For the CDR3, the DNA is TGTGCCAGCAGCCAAGATCGGGGGTCAGTATACGAGCAGTACTTC.